Presented here are 31 T cell receptor beta chains from one specimen sequenced in a study of OX40 agonist ivuxolimab in advanced cancers. Repertoires were generated with immunoSEQ multiplex PCR, while TCRdb's copy carries only in-frame clones and drops some. This sample has about 30,000 clones, with over 75% found just once. The sequences come from CD4+ or CD8+ T cells sorted from blood, collected in a trial of the OX40 agonist ivuxolimab. These receptors were obtained from an adult with an advanced solid tumor such as melanoma, head and neck, liver or kidney cancer.

The rearrangement uses TRBV5-6 and TRBJ2-7, with 7 bases identical to TRBD1. CDR3 size: 15 residues. With V trimmed by 4 bases and J by 2 bases, 9 bases remained unmatched. CDR1 SGHDT and CDR2 YYEEEE come from the germline V gene. The CDR3 here is CASSQPDRATYEQYF. The CDR3 DNA reads as TGTGCCAGCAGCCAGCCAGACAGGGCCACCTACGAGCAGTACTTC.

This CDR3 reads CASSVGGTGRLEQFF. The CDR3 DNA reads TGTGCCAGCAGCGTAGGCGGGACAGGGCGGCTTGAGCAGTTCTTC. The chain uses TRBV9 and TRBJ2-1; TRBD1 agrees at 9 bases. Per the germline V gene, CDR1 is SGDLS and CDR2 is YYNGEE. J gave up 9 bases and V 0 bases, and 7 bases lay outside the gene matches. The CDR3 is 15 amino acids.

Only one count was recorded for this clone. This chain links TRBV7-9 with TRBJ1-1; D gene uncertain. The germline gives CDR1 SEHNR, CDR2 FQNEAQ (reference sequence). Trimming stripped 1 base from V and 1 base from J, with 10 bases between. The CDR3 sequence is 15 residues long. CDR3 sequence (DNA): TGTGCCAGCAGCTTAGTCCATGGGAGGAACACTGAAGCTTTCTTT. Its protein product is CASSLVHGRNTEAFF.

This chain links TRBV13 with TRBJ2-1; 12 nucleotides match TRBD2. The CDR3 contains 16 residues. The V gene end was trimmed by 5 bases and the J gene end by 4 bases; junction bases not matched to a gene: 6. CDR1 and CDR2 (germline): PRHDT, FYEKMQ (reference sequence). The CDR3 coding sequence is TGTGCCAGCAGCGCCCGACTAGCGGGAGCGTACAATGAGCAGTTCTTC. This gives the protein CASSARLAGAYNEQFF.

The V call is TRBV7-9, the J call TRBJ1-2; unclear D gene. Germline V gives CDR1 SEHNR, CDR2 FQNEAQ (reference sequence). This CDR3 spans 14 amino acids. Trimming removed 5 bases from V and 8 bases from J, with 18 bases in between. In DNA, the CDR3 is TGTGCCAGCAGCCATGAGACATTCCCTTGGGGCTACACCTTC. Protein: CASSHETFPWGYTF.

The V call is TRBV29-1, the J call TRBJ2-5, with D hard to call. Germline CDR1 SQVTM, CDR2 ANQGSEA. The ends were cut back, 0 bases at V and 2 bases at J, with 13 bases in the middle. This CDR3 spans 15 amino acids. CDR3 nucleotides: TGCAGCGTTGAAGACCCTTTCGACAAGCAAGAGACCCAGTACTTC. It yields the protein CSVEDPFDKQETQYF.

The rearrangement uses TRBV7-2 and TRBJ2-7; TRBD2 agrees at 15 bases. CDR3 length: 17 residues. The V gene end was trimmed by 1 base and the J gene end by 4 bases; junction bases not matched to a gene: 5. The V gene's germline CDR1 is SGHTA and CDR2 FQGNSA. CDR3 sequence: CASSLGFGLAGGYEQYF. The CDR3 DNA sequence: TGTGCCAGCAGCTTAGGATTTGGACTAGCGGGAGGGTACGAGCAGTACTTC.

The rearrangement uses TRBV6-6 and TRBJ2-5; maybe TRBD2 (7 bases). Germline V gives CDR1 MNHNY, CDR2 SVGAGI (reference sequence). V lost 4 bases to trimming and J lost 5 bases, with 20 bases between them. This CDR3 has 16 amino acids. The CDR3 region is CASSSRGLSHRETQYF. In nucleotides, the CDR3 is TGTGCCAGCAGTTCGCGGGGGCTATCCCACCGGGAGACCCAGTACTTC.

The rearrangement links TRBV10-2 to TRBJ2-1; tentatively, D is TRBD1 (6 bases). CDR1 is WSHSY and CDR2 is SAAADI in the germline V gene. Trimming left V 6 bases short and J 5 bases short, with 14 bases between. This CDR3 comprises 14 residues. CDR3 loop: CASRNRESNNEQFF. CDR3 in DNA: TGCGCCAGCAGAAACAGGGAGTCAAACAATGAGCAGTTCTTC.

This chain uses TRBV28 with TRBJ2-7; D remains unclear. Trimming took 6 bases from V and 0 from J, leaving 9 bases between them. The CDR3 consists of 13 residues. The V gene's germline CDR1 is MDHEN and CDR2 SYDVKM. CDR3 bases: TGTGCCAGCAGAACCCCCCCCTCCTACGAGCAGTACTTC. This gives the protein CASRTPPSYEQYF.

This rearrangement joins TRBV19 to TRBJ2-7; no clear D. CDR1 LNHDA and CDR2 SQIVND come from the germline V gene (reference sequence). V lost 1 base to trimming and J lost 3 bases, with 10 bases between them. The CDR3 runs to 14 residues. In DNA form, the CDR3 reads TGTGCCAGTAGTATAGCGGCGGTGGGCTACGAGCAGTACTTC. Translated, it gives CASSIAAVGYEQYF.

In its sample, this clone was seen once. This sequence joins TRBV7-6 and TRBJ1-1; no definite D call. Germline CDR1 SGHVS, CDR2 FNYEAQ. This CDR3 contains 15 residues. V lost 0 bases to trimming and J lost 1 base, with 9 bases between them. CDR3 residues: CASSLAGLPNTEAFF. CDR3 bases: TGTGCCAGCAGCTTAGCTGGACTTCCGAACACTGAAGCTTTCTTT.

This rearrangement joins TRBV30 to TRBJ2-4; D ambiguous. Trimming shortened V by 0 bases and J by 3 bases, and 15 bases separated the two germline ends. Germline V CDR1 and CDR2: GTSNPN, SVGIG (reference sequence). This CDR3 region has 16 residues. The CDR3 sequence is CAWSVGFGLGKNIQYF. The CDR3 nucleotides are TGTGCCTGGAGTGTAGGGTTTGGGCTTGGCAAAAACATTCAGTACTTC.

This clone showed up just once. The CDR3 region is CASSPGPGSYEQYF. CDR3 bases: TGTGCCAGCTCACCCGGGCCCGGGTCCTACGAGCAGTACTTC. The chain joins TRBV18 to TRBJ2-7; D call uncertain. Germline assignment: CDR1 KGHSH and CDR2 LQKENI. The V end lost 3 bases, the J end lost 1 base, and 10 bases lay between the germline ends. The CDR3 is made up of 14 amino acids.

CDR3 nucleotide sequence: TGTGCCAGCAGCGTAGTGACTAGCGGCGAGCAGTACTTC. Its translation is CASSVVTSGEQYF. The chain has TRBV9 and TRBJ2-5; 9 bases fit TRBD2. The closer fit of TRBJ2-7 to the DNA end suggests the J call may be wrong. Germline V gene sequence: CDR1 SGDLS, CDR2 YYNGEE. The CDR3 consists of 13 residues.

This clone was detected only once. The V and J genes are TRBV2 and TRBJ2-7; 8 positions match TRBD2. The CDR3 length is 14 residues. J lost 4 bases, V lost 7 bases, and 9 bases had no gene match. Germline-derived CDR1 and CDR2 are SNHLY and FYNNEI. CDR3 nucleotides: TGTGCCAGCACGGTTGGACTAGCTGGGTACGAGCAGTACTTC. Its translation is CASTVGLAGYEQYF.

The DNA for the CDR3 is TGTGCCAGCAGCTTAGAGCCGCCCAGCTACGAGCAGTACTTC. Translation: CASSLEPPSYEQYF. The V call is TRBV7-9, the J call TRBJ2-7; D is ambiguous. Germline V CDR1 and CDR2: SEHNR, FQNEAQ (reference sequence). Trimming removed 1 base at V and 3 bases at J, with 10 bases between. There are 14 residues in the CDR3.

The V call is TRBV9, the J call TRBJ2-2; no definite D call. This CDR3 contains 13 residues. Trimming stripped 3 bases from V and 8 bases from J, with 11 bases between. Germline-derived CDR1 and CDR2 are SGDLS and YYNGEE. The CDR3 DNA is TGTGCCAGCAGCGCCCTGGGAAGAGGGGAGCTGTTTTTT. Translation: CASSALGRGELFF.

V usage is TRBV13 and J usage is TRBJ2-3; TRBD2 matches at 10 bases. The CDR3 covers 17 residues. Germline lookup yields CDR1 PRHDT and CDR2 FYEKMQ (reference sequence). Germline trimming cut 4 bases from V and 6 bases from J; bases unmatched to any gene: 13. CDR3 sequence: CASSSEGGTSEVDTQYF. CDR3 in DNA: TGTGCCAGCAGCTCGGAGGGGGGGACTAGCGAGGTGGATACGCAGTATTTT.

The chain combines TRBV4-3 with TRBJ1-2; unclear D gene. Germline V gene sequence: CDR1 LGHNA, CDR2 YSLEER. The CDR3 runs 14 residues. V lost 3 bases, J lost 0 bases, and 8 bases lay in between. The CDR3 is CASSQSRANYGYTF. In DNA, the CDR3 is TGCGCCAGCAGCCAGTCCAGAGCTAACTATGGCTACACCTTC.

The chain joins TRBV6-6 to TRBJ2-3; a weak D match, TRBD2 (5 bases). Germline CDR1 reads MNHNY; CDR2 reads SVGAGI (reference sequence). V dropped 2 bases and J dropped 3 bases, with 12 bases sitting between them. This CDR3 has 15 amino acids. The CDR3 sequence: CASSYREFGTDTQYF. The DNA of the CDR3 is TGTGCCAGCAGTTACCGGGAATTTGGTACAGATACGCAGTATTTT.

The J gene is TRBJ2-7, the V gene TRBV5-1; D not resolved. The germline V gene encodes CDR1 SGHRS and CDR2 YFSETQ. The CDR3 runs to 13 residues. V dropped 0 bases and J dropped 4 bases, with 8 bases sitting between them. CDR3: CASSLVADYEQYF. Here the CDR3 DNA reads TGCGCCAGCAGCTTGGTTGCAGATTACGAGCAGTACTTC.

The rearrangement uses TRBV30 and TRBJ1-4, with D possibly matching TRBD1 (5 bases). CDR3 length equals 15 residues. The ends were cut back, 1 base at V and 4 bases at J, with 13 bases in the middle. Germline CDR1 is GTSNPN and CDR2 is SVGIG (reference sequence). CDR3 DNA: TGTGCCTGGAGTGGGGACGGATTCCTTAATGAAAAACTGTTTTTT. It codes for CAWSGDGFLNEKLFF.

This rearrangement joins TRBV10-1 to TRBJ2-7; tentatively, D is TRBD2 (5 bases). V lost 0 bases and J lost 3, with 15 bases in between. This CDR3 has 16 amino acids. In germline, CDR1 is WNHNN, CDR2 SYGVQD (reference sequence). In DNA form, the CDR3 reads TGCGCCAGCAGTGAGTCGGTGGGGATCAGCGGCTACGAGCAGTACTTC. Residues: CASSESVGISGYEQYF.

The V gene is TRBV7-9, the J gene TRBJ2-3; unclear D gene. The V gene's germline CDR1 is SEHNR and CDR2 FQNEAQ (reference sequence). V was cut by 0 bases and J by 5 bases, with 12 bases left in between. This CDR3 is 15 amino acids long. CDR3 coding DNA: TGTGCCAGCAGCTTAGCCGGCAGCTCTAAAGATACGCAGTATTTT. It codes for CASSLAGSSKDTQYF.

The J gene is TRBJ2-7, the V gene TRBV4-3; 9 bases line up with TRBD2. This CDR3 contains 17 residues. With 1 base clipped from V and 4 bases from J, the junction kept 11 bases outside the gene matches. CDR1 and CDR2 (germline): LGHNA, YSLEER. As DNA, the CDR3 is TGCGCCAGCAGCCAAGCCTTTTTTAGCGGGGGATCGTACGAGCAGTACTTC. The encoded protein is CASSQAFFSGGSYEQYF.

The chain uses TRBV11-2 and TRBJ2-1, with no clear D. The CDR3 totals 17 residues. The germline gives CDR1 SGHAT, CDR2 FQNNGV. V was pared by 5 bases and J by 5 bases, with 22 bases between. The CDR3 DNA reads as TGTGCCAGCAGCACCCCGCCCCGTGACTGGGGAAACAATGAGCAGTTCTTC. Translated: CASSTPPRDWGNNEQFF.

The chain is built from TRBV10-3 and TRBJ2-1; tentatively, D is TRBD1 or TRBD2 (5 bases each). In germline, CDR1 is ENHRY, CDR2 SYGVKD. V was shortened by 3 bases and J by 5 bases, with 14 bases between the two germline ends. The CDR3 has 15 amino acids. In DNA form, the CDR3 reads TGTGCCATCAGTGATGAGGGGCGGAGCGACAATGAGCAGTTCTTC. Translated, it gives CAISDEGRSDNEQFF.

The genes are TRBV27 and TRBJ2-2, with 11 bases lining up with TRBD1. This CDR3 spans 15 amino acids. Losses at the gene ends were 6 bases for V and 5 bases for J; bases not matched to a gene: 5. Per germline, CDR1 MNHEY and CDR2 SMNVEV (reference sequence). CDR3 DNA: TGTGCCAGCAGCCCCGGGACAGGGGGGACCGGGGAGCTGTTTTTT. Amino acid sequence: CASSPGTGGTGELFF.

This sequence joins TRBV7-9 and TRBJ2-1; D is perhaps TRBD2 (5 bases). The V gene lost 8 bases and the J gene lost 6 bases, with 8 bases spanning the gap. The germline CDR1 and CDR2 sequences are SEHNR and FQNEAQ (reference sequence). This CDR3 comprises 11 residues. CDR3 protein: CASREINEQFF. The CDR3 nucleotides read TGTGCCAGCCGGGAAATCAATGAGCAGTTCTTC.

Written as DNA, the CDR3 is TGTGCCAGTAGTATAGCGCAGCCGAACACTGAAGCTTTCTTT. Translation: CASSIAQPNTEAFF. The chain uses TRBV19 and TRBJ1-1; D uncertain. Germline CDR1 reads LNHDA; CDR2 reads SQIVND (reference sequence). CDR3 length equals 14 residues. The ends were cut back, 1 base at V and 1 base at J, with 7 bases in the middle.